This T cell receptor (beta chain) stems from a study of blood T cell repertoires in COVID-19. Whole-study context: COVID-19 samples from acute and convalescent phases originated in the United States, Italy and Spain.

V was cut by 1 base and J by 2 bases, with 6 bases left in between. The CDR3 sequence is 13 residues long. Germline values: CDR1 MDHEN, CDR2 SYDVKM. Individuals drawn from 20 to 30 US areas were roughly 18 to 95 years old. Participant reports of clinical history set cohort assignment. Assay used: immunoSEQ multiplex PCR; TCRdb lists only in-frame clones, some missing. Of fewer than 200,000 clones listed, 83% are singletons. The genes are TRBV28 and TRBJ2-7; D is uncertain. The TCR originated in a woman in her 50s in a cohort exposed to, infected with or recovered from COVID-19 (not recorded which). The specimen was PBMCs or T cells enriched from blood (not recorded which). The CDR3 reads CASSLYTAYEQYF. CDR3 nucleotides: TGTGCCAGCAGTTTATACACAGCCTACGAGCAGTACTTC.